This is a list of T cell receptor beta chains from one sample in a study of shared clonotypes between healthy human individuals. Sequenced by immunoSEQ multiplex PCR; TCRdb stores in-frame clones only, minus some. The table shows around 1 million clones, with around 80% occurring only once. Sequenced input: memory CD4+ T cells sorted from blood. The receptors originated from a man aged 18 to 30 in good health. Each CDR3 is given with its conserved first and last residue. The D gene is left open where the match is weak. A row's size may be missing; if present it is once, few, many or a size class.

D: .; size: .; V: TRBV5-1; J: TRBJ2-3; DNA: TGCGCCAGCAGCGCCTCAAACACAGATACGCAGTATTTT; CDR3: CASSASNTDTQYF
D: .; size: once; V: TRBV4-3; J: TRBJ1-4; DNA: TGCGCCAGCAGCCAAGATGGGCGGAGGGCGGGTGAAAAACTGTTTTTT; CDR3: CASSQDGRRAGEKLFF
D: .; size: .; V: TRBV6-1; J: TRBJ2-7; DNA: TGTGCCAGCAGTGAATACGGCAGCTCCTACGAGCAGTACTTC; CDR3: CASSEYGSSYEQYF
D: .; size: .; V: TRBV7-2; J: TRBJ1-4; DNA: TGTGCCAGCACCAGATCAGGGGTTGCAACTAATGAAAAACTGTTTTTT; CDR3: CASTRSGVATNEKLFF
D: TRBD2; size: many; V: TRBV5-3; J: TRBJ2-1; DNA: TGTGCCAGAAGGTTCGTGGCGGGAGTTAGCCCCTCCTACAATGAGCAGTTCTTC; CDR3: CARRFVAGVSPSYNEQFF
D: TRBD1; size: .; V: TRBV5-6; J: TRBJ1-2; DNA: TGTGCCAGCAGCTTTTGGACAGGTGCCAGTGGCTACACCTTC; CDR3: CASSFWTGASGYTF
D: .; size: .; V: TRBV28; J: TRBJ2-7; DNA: TGTGCCAGCAGTTCCCACTCAAGGGCAAGGGGGGAAGGTTACGAGCAGTACTTC; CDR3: CASSSHSRARGEGYEQYF
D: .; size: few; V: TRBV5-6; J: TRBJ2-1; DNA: TGTGCCAGCAGCTTGGATACTAAGGGGGTTAATGAGCAGTTCTTC; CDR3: CASSLDTKGVNEQFF
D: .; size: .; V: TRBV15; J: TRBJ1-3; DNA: TGTGCCACCAGCAGAGATCAAGGGACACTTGTCTCTGGAAACACCATATATTTT; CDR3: CATSRDQGTLVSGNTIYF
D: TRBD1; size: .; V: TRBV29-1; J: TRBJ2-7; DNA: TGCAGCGTGAAACAGGGGGAGGTTGCGCAGTACTTC; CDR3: CSVKQGEVAQYF
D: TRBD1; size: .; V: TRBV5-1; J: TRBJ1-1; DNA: TGCGCCAGCAGCGGTAGGACAGGGGACACTGAAGCTTTCTTT; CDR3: CASSGRTGDTEAFF
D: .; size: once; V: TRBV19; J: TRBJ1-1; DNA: TGTGCCAGTGGCGGACAGAGGAACACTGAAGCTTTCTTT; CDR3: CASGGQRNTEAFF
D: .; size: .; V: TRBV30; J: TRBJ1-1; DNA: TGTGCCTCGCTAGGGCAGAGAATGAACACTGAAGCTTTCTTT; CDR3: CASLGQRMNTEAFF
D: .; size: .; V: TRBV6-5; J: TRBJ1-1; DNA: TGTGCCAGCAGTTACGCGGTTGACACTGAAGCTTTCTTT; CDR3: CASSYAVDTEAFF
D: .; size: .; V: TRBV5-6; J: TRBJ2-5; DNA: TGTGCCAGCAACAAAGGTCGTAAGTTACAAGAGACCCAGTACTTC; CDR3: CASNKGRKLQETQYF
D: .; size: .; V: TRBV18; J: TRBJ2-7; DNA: TGTGCCAGCTCACCAACCCAGGGGACTGTACACGAGCAGTACTTC; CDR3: CASSPTQGTVHEQYF
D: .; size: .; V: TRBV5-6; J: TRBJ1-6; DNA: TGTGCCAGCAGCCTGGGCCCTGGGGTCCTCCACTTT; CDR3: CASSLGPGVLHF
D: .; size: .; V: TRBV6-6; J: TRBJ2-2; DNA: TGTGCCAGCAGTTACTGGGGGGCTTCGAACACCGGGGAGCTGTTTTTT; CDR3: CASSYWGASNTGELFF
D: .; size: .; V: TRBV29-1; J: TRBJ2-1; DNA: TGCAGCGTTGAACTGGGCCCGCCGAATGAGCAGTTCTTC; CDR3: CSVELGPPNEQFF
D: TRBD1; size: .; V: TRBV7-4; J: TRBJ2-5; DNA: TGTGCCAGCAGCTCTCGGGACAGAGAAGAGACCCAGTACTTC; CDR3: CASSSRDREETQYF
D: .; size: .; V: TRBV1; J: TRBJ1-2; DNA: TGCACCAGCAGCCAAGATCTCCCCGGTTATAGGCATGGCTACACCTTC; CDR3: CTSSQDLPGYRHGYTF
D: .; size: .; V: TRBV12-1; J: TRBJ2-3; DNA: TGTGCCATCGAAACCCTAACTAGCGGGACGGGAGATACGCAGTATTTT; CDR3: CAIETLTSGTGDTQYF
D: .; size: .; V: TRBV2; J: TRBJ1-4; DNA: TGTGCCAGCAGTGTCAGTTCTGCAACTAATGAAAAACTGTTTTTT; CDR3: CASSVSSATNEKLFF
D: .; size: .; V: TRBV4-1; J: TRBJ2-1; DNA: TGCGCCAGCAGCCAAGATCATAGATTACTATACAATGAGCAGTTCTTC; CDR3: CASSQDHRLLYNEQFF
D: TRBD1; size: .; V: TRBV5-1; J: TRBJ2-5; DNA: TGCGCCAGCAACCCGACAGGGGGTCTCGAGACCCAGTACTTC; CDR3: CASNPTGGLETQYF
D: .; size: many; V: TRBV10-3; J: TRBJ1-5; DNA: TGTGCCATCAGTGATACGGGGGGAAATCAGCCCCAGCATTTT; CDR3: CAISDTGGNQPQHF
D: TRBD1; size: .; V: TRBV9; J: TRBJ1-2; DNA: TGTGCCAGCAGCGTAGCGGGGGACAGGCCTCCGGGGTCGTTC; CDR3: CASSVAGDRPPGSF
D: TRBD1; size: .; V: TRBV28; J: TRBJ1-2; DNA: TGTGCCAGCAGTGTGACAGGGGGCAGGGGCTACACCTTC; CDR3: CASSVTGGRGYTF